This entry is about one T cell receptor beta chain. These data belong to a study of blood T cell repertoires in COVID-19. About the study: Sites in the United States, Italy and Spain provided acute and convalescent COVID-19 samples. T cells, B-cell-depleted T cells, or PBMCs provided the cDNA or gDNA that served as material.

Study processing details: For nucleated cells, counts were estimated from reference gene primer amplification. Profiled with immunoSEQ multiplex PCR; TCRdb holds only in-frame clones, not every one. V and J calls and clone size are those listed in that table; D and trimming were worked out from the DNA. The table shows tens of thousands of clones, with around nine tenths occurring only once. Sequencing was carried out using peripheral blood. The clonotype comes from a human donor in a cohort sampled during active COVID-19.

The CDR3 DNA reads as TGTGCCAGCAGCTTGGAGGGGGACAGGGCTTCCTACGAGCAGTACTTC. Translating it yields CASSLEGDRASYEQYF. This chain connects TRBV5-4 to TRBJ2-7; 9 nucleotides match TRBD1. This CDR3 comprises 16 residues. The germline gives CDR1 SGHNT, CDR2 YYREEE (reference sequence). Trimming cost V 0 bases and J 1 base; bases outside gene matches: 5.